This T cell receptor (beta chain) was identified during a study of post-analysis software for immune sequencing data. TCR beta libraries were prepared from cDNA with unique molecular identifiers. TCRdb re-derived calls from the PCR reads in MiXCR, one entry per CDR3 protein. The profile covers roughly 620,000 distinct CDR3 sequences, with about 44% appearing a single time and around 1.7% taken by the ten largest. Study results and limitations: Patients had higher frequencies than controls of about five TRBV segments, including TRBV5-6, TRBV5-1 and TRBV20-1.

This clonotype occurred a few times. No antigen is known for it. CDR1 DFQATT and CDR2 SNEGSKA come from the germline V gene (reference sequence). This CDR3 is 17 amino acids long. V was cut by 1 base and J by 5 bases, with 18 bases left in between. The sequence derives from a girl aged 10 to 17 with multiple sclerosis. Material: blood. The V and J genes are TRBV20-1 and TRBJ1-6; D is possibly TRBD1 (6 bases). CDR3: CSARAPPGTPNNSPLHF. The CDR3 nucleotides read TGCAGTGCTAGAGCCCCTCCAGGGACACCCAATAATTCACCCCTCCACTTT.